This TCR beta chain was sequenced during a study of cytomegalovirus exposure and HLA in healthy donors. Study-level points and caveats: It was fewer than 200 TCR beta chains that were listed as cytomegalovirus-associated. A few CMV-associated chains were confirmed in vitro to be specific for CMV antigens.

Separation from the roughly 670-subject first cohort characterized the 120-subject validation cohort, to which the donors belonged. With 6 bases clipped from V and 4 bases from J, the junction kept 11 bases outside the gene matches. Germline V gene lookup returns CDR1 MDHEN and CDR2 SYDVKM. The CDR3 extends over 16 amino acids. The data were produced by immunoSEQ multiplex PCR, yet TCRdb's version contains in-frame clones alone and is incomplete. This sample has around 190,000 clones, with approximately 81% found just once. Points on this clone: Its target is not known.

The chain recombines TRBV28 with TRBJ2-1, with TRBD2 identical over 8 bases. What was sequenced was PBMCs. The TCR originated in a man aged 18-30 years in good health and CMV-seropositive. CDR3 residues: CASSSFTSGFYNEQFF. CDR3 coding DNA: TGTGCCAGCAGCTCCTTCACTAGCGGCTTTTACAATGAGCAGTTCTTC.